The present TCR beta chain was sequenced within a study of CD8 T cells in ankylosing spondylitis. Notes on the study in general: Seven to nine highly homologous variants made up a TCR beta motif, and this motif appeared characteristic of ankylosing spondylitis blood.

One entry per CDR3 protein results from TCRdb running MiXCR on the 5' RACE reads. The sample carries around 890,000 distinct CDR3 sequences, about 12% recorded once. The germline gives CDR1 SQVTM, CDR2 ANQGSEA. This CDR3 has 13 residues. Trimming cost V 4 bases and J 4 bases; bases outside gene matches: 3. This clonotype was found many times. Antigen unknown. The source material was blood, either unsorted or a sorted T cell fraction (not recorded which). The source of this sequence is a male donor with ankylosing spondylitis. This rearrangement joins TRBV29-1 to TRBJ2-2, with 7 nucleotides matching TRBD2. CDR3 nucleotide sequence: TGCAGCGTTGGCCGACTAGCCACCGGGGAGCTGTTTTTT. Its translation is CSVGRLATGELFF.